The rows below give T cell receptor delta chains drawn from one sample of a study of gammadelta T cells in human blood. TCRdb reanalyzed the RT-PCR reads using CATT. The sample consists of about 480 delta-chain clones, around 50% of them appearing once. Sequencing was carried out using non-Vgamma9Vdelta2 gamma-delta T cells from infant blood. The receptors originated from a human donor. Both conserved end residues are part of each CDR3. Each record gives: J gene, V gene, CDR3 length, D gene, clone size, CDR3 DNA, CDR3 protein. D genes are given only for firm matches. The listing skips clone size in some rows; elsewhere it reads once, few, many or a size class.

J: TRDJ1; V: TRDV1; length: 22; D: TRDD3; size: large; DNA: TGTGCTCTTGGGGAACACCCGGCCTTCCTACGTACCTGGGGGATACTTAATCACGAACTCATCTTT; CDR3: CALGEHPAFLRTWGILNHELIF
J: TRDJ1; V: TRDV1; length: 19; D: TRDD3; size: large; DNA: TGTGCTCTTGGGGAACTCTTCTGGGGGATACGGGGGTACACCGATAAACTCATCTTT; CDR3: CALGELFWGIRGYTDKLIF
J: TRDJ1; V: TRDV1; length: 28; D: TRDD3; size: large; DNA: TGTGCTCTTGGGGGATACCCCGGATTATTTTCCTACCTTTACTGGGGGATAGACCATTCTAACGCCACCGATAAACTCATCTTT; CDR3: CALGGYPGLFSYLYWGIDHSNATDKLIF
J: TRDJ1; V: TRDV1; length: 25; D: TRDD3; size: large; DNA: TGTGCTCTTGGGGAAAACGAGGGATATCGAGGACCCCCCAACTGGGGGATAAAGTGGAACGATAAACTCATCTTT; CDR3: CALGENEGYRGPPNWGIKWNDKLIF
J: TRDJ1; V: TRDV1; length: 19; D: TRDD3; size: large; DNA: TGTGCTCTTGTGTGTACTGGGGGACCCTACCCCGCGACCCTTCTTAAACTCATCTTT; CDR3: CALVCTGGPYPATLLKLIF
J: TRDJ1; V: TRDV3; length: 20; D: TRDD3; size: large; DNA: TGTGCCTTGCCTTTCGAAGCCCCTGCCTGGGGGTCCAGGGGAGCCGATAAACTCATCTTT; CDR3: CALPFEAPAWGSRGADKLIF
J: TRDJ1; V: TRDV3; length: 21; D: TRDD3; size: -; DNA: TGTGCCTGCCGTTCCTGGCTGTGCCTTGATTTGGGGGATCCGTTCACCGATAAACTCATCTTT; CDR3: CACRSWLCLDLGDPFTDKLIF
J: TRDJ1; V: TRDV1; length: 24; D: TRDD3; size: -; DNA: TGTGCTCTTGGGGAACCGGTGGGGGTCCCTGGTACTGGGGGATACACAAGGTACACCGATAAACTCATCTTT; CDR3: CALGEPVGVPGTGGYTRYTDKLIF
J: TRDJ1; V: TRAV38-2/DV8; length: 23; D: TRDD3; size: large; DNA: TGTGCTTATAGGACCTACTCCCCTACGACTGGGGGGATAACAGAACCCCTAACCGATAAACTCATCTTT; CDR3: CAYRTYSPTTGGITEPLTDKLIF
J: TRDJ1; V: TRDV1; length: 16; D: TRDD3; size: large; DNA: TGTGCTCTTGGGGACCCCCGGGGGATACACACCGATAAACTCATCTTT; CDR3: CALGDPRGIHTDKLIF
J: TRDJ1; V: TRDV3; length: 17; D: -; size: large; DNA: TGTGCCTCCCCCATCTCTTTACGCTGGGGCCCACGGGATAAACTCATCTTT; CDR3: CASPISLRWGPRDKLIF
J: TRDJ1; V: TRDV1; length: 29; D: TRDD3; size: -; DNA: TGTGCTCTGGGGGAAAAAACGTTTTGGGAAAAGGGGAAAAGTTCGCTGAAGAGGGGCTGGGGGATACTACCCGATAAACTCATCTTT; CDR3: CALGEKTFWEKGKSSLKRGWGILPDKLIF
J: TRDJ1; V: TRDV1; length: 23; D: TRDD2; size: few; DNA: TGTGCTCTTGGGGAACTCATTCCCGCCTTCCTACGAATATGGCCGGTGTACACCGATAAACTCATCTTT; CDR3: CALGELIPAFLRIWPVYTDKLIF